The sample holds one count of the clone carrying this TCR beta chain. TCRdb's copy holds only in-frame clones and misses some; the assay was immunoSEQ multiplex PCR. The data show roughly 71,000 clones, nearly 97% seen once. The data were taken from a study of technical replicates of blood from a few donors. Trimming left V 0 bases short and J 6 bases short, with 10 bases between. The CDR3 totals 15 residues. Germline V gene data show CDR1 as SGDLS and CDR2 as YYNGEE. The sequenced material came from T cells isolated from PBMCs. This receptor was identified in a human donor in good health. The genes are TRBV9 and TRBJ1-6; possible D gene TRBD1, 6 bases. The DNA for the CDR3 is TGTGCCAGCAGCGTAGAGACAGGAGGTAATTCACCCCTCCACTTT. The encoded protein is CASSVETGGNSPLHF.